Below are 24 T cell receptor beta chains sequenced from a single sample in a study of T cells expressing NK-cell markers. TCRdb derives one entry per CDR3 protein from the 5' RACE reads, leaving out DNA. The sample has more than 400,000 distinct CDR3 sequences, and its top ten clones hold about 7.3%. Source material: blood T cells: a sorted CD56 or NKG2C T cell subset, CD4+ or CD8+ T cells, or bulk PBMC T cells (not recorded which). The source is a woman between 18 and 70 years old in good health.

The chain recombines TRBV2 with TRBJ2-7; without DNA, the TCRdb call of TRBD2 cannot be checked. The V gene's germline CDR1 is SNHLY and CDR2 FYNNEI. The CDR3 loop spans 18 amino acids. The chain's CDR3 is CASSVGTSGRGRRYEQYF.

This chain uses TRBV7-9 with TRBJ2-3; TCRdb indicates TRBD1, and absent DNA this call remains unverified. CDR3 size: 16 residues. Germline V lookup: CDR1 SEHNR, CDR2 FQNEAQ (reference sequence). This CDR3 is CASSSRDTISTDTQYF.

The CDR3: CAWTSRVHGQPQHF. This chain uses TRBV30 with TRBJ1-5. Germline CDR1 reads GTSNPN; CDR2 reads SVGIG (reference sequence). The CDR3 is 14 amino acids.

The chain employs TRBV5-1 and TRBJ2-7. The germline V gene encodes CDR1 SGHRS and CDR2 YFSETQ. The CDR3 length is 14 residues. The CDR3 sequence: CASSSSLSSYEQYF.

V gene TRBV21-1 combines with J gene TRBJ2-4; TCRdb selects TRBD2, and the lack of DNA leaves this call unchecked. TRBV21-1 is a known pseudogene. The CDR3 spans 19 residues. The CDR3 sequence: CASSKVRLAGGPSKNIQYF.

The rearrangement links TRBV6-1 to TRBJ2-1; the TRBD1 assignment by TCRdb is unverifiable without DNA. The germline gives CDR1 MNHNS, CDR2 SASEGT. This CDR3 contains 18 residues. CDR3 amino acids: CASRSWDLGSVTYNEQFF.

This sequence joins TRBV29-1 and TRBJ2-2; TCRdb indicates TRBD1, and absent DNA this call remains unverified. CDR1 SQVTM and CDR2 ANQGSEA come from the germline V gene. This CDR3 is built from 12 residues. CDR3 residues: CSGGRNTGELFF.

The J gene is TRBJ1-2, the V gene TRBV12-3 or TRBV12-4. CDR3 length: 15 amino acids. CDR3 loop: CASSLVGDTNYGYTF.

The genes are TRBV20-1 and TRBJ1-1; TCRdb outputs TRBD1, but without DNA this stays unchecked. This CDR3 spans 14 amino acids. Germline-derived CDR1 and CDR2 are DFQATT and SNEGSKA (reference sequence). The CDR3 spells CSATYDRVDTEAFF.

V is TRBV28 and J is TRBJ2-1; TCRdb lists TRBD1, though no DNA is available to test this call. The CDR3 runs to 17 residues. The germline V gene has CDR1 MDHEN and CDR2 SYDVKM. The chain's CDR3 is CASSFFPQLGGVNEQFF. The full variable domain, in which reference TRBV28 and TRBJ2-1 provide the parts outside the CDR3, is DVKVTQSSRYLVKRTGEKVFLECVQDMDHENMFWYRQDPGLGLRLIYFSYDVKMKEKGDIPEGYSVSREKKERFSLILESASTNQTSMYLCASSFFPQLGGVNEQFFGPGTRLTVL.

V and J are TRBV12-3 or TRBV12-4 and TRBJ1-4; TCRdb's D gene call, TRBD1, goes unchecked for lack of DNA. The CDR3 contains 15 residues. The chain's CDR3 is CASSLRGALGEKLFF.

J is TRBJ2-5 and V is TRBV27; TCRdb selects TRBD1, and the lack of DNA leaves this call unchecked. Germline V gene lookup returns CDR1 MNHEY and CDR2 SMNVEV (reference sequence). The CDR3 covers 16 residues. The CDR3 here is CASTFIGTITQETQYF.

This chain joins TRBV30 and TRBJ1-1; TCRdb's D call of TRBD1 is untestable without DNA. Germline V gene sequence: CDR1 GTSNPN, CDR2 SVGIG (reference sequence). The CDR3 spans 13 residues. CDR3 protein: CAWQTETNTEAFF. Drawing the rest from reference TRBV30 and TRBJ1-1, the complete variable domain is SQTIHQWPATLVQPVGSPLSLECTVEGTSNPNLYWYRQAAGRGLQLLFYSVGIGQISSEVPQNLSASRPQDRQFILSSKKLLLSDSGFYLCAWQTETNTEAFFGQGTRLTVV.

The chain joins TRBV20-1 to TRBJ1-6. The length of the CDR3 is 13 residues. Germline V lookup: CDR1 DFQATT, CDR2 SNEGSKA (reference sequence). CDR3 protein: CSARSSYNSPLHF.

The rearrangement joins TRBV12-3 or TRBV12-4 to TRBJ1-2; there is no DNA to check the TCRdb D call of TRBD1. There are 14 residues in the CDR3. The CDR3 spells CASSPDRGLSGYTF.

This sequence joins TRBV7-2 and TRBJ2-2; TCRdb's D call of TRBD1 is untestable without DNA. Germline CDR1 is SGHTA and CDR2 is FQGNSA. The CDR3 has 15 residues. The CDR3 spells CASSRDRGSTGELFF. The variable domain in full, with the rest retrieved from reference TRBV7-2 and TRBJ2-2, is GAGVSQSPSNKVTEKGKDVELRCDPISGHTALYWYRQSLGQGLEFLIYFQGNSAPDKSGLPSDRFSAERTGGSVSTLTIQRTQQEDSAVYLCASSRDRGSTGELFFGEGSRLTVL.

The chain links TRBV12-3 or TRBV12-4 to TRBJ1-5; no DNA is available, so the TRBD1 call from TCRdb remains unchecked. The CDR3 contains 15 residues. The CDR3 spells CASSQDGGGNQPQHF.

This chain joins TRBV18 and TRBJ2-4; TCRdb designates TRBD2, a call that cannot be tested without DNA. CDR1 and CDR2 (germline): KGHSH, LQKENI. The length of the CDR3 is 16 residues. CDR3 amino acids: CASSPGTAATKNIQYF.

This chain links TRBV5-4 with TRBJ2-2; TCRdb reports TRBD2, a call that lacks DNA to check it against. CDR1 and CDR2 from the germline V gene are SGHNT and YYREEE (reference sequence). The CDR3 totals 15 residues. CDR3 sequence reads: CASSRSSGRSGELFF.

This sequence joins TRBV12-3 or TRBV12-4 and TRBJ1-1. The CDR3 contains 13 residues. The CDR3 loop reads CASSTVMNTEAFF.

The chain recombines TRBV5-1 with TRBJ2-1; as DNA is missing, the TRBD1 call by TCRdb cannot be tested. Germline V CDR1 and CDR2: SGHRS, YFSETQ. This CDR3 is built from 15 residues. CDR3 loop: CASSLAETGYNEQFF. The full variable domain, with the rest looked up from reference TRBV5-1 and TRBJ2-1, is KAGVTQTPRYLIKTRGQQVTLSCSPISGHRSVSWYQQTPGQGLQFLFEYFSETQRNKGNFPGRFSGRQFSNSRSEMNVSTLELGDSALYLCASSLAETGYNEQFFGPGTRLTVL.

The V and J genes are TRBV20-1 and TRBJ1-2; TCRdb reports TRBD1, a call that lacks DNA to check it against. This CDR3 contains 14 residues. The V gene's germline CDR1 is DFQATT and CDR2 SNEGSKA (reference sequence). The CDR3 loop reads CSAGPREANYGYTF.

The chain links TRBV6-1 to TRBJ2-1; TCRdb's D call of TRBD2 is untestable without DNA. The CDR3 is 15 amino acids. The germline CDR1 and CDR2 sequences are MNHNS and SASEGT. The CDR3 reads CASARSGPDVNEQFF.

This rearrangement joins TRBV20-1 to TRBJ2-1; TCRdb selects TRBD1, and the lack of DNA leaves this call unchecked. This CDR3 is 13 amino acids long. Per germline, CDR1 DFQATT and CDR2 SNEGSKA (reference sequence). The CDR3 protein is CSVQGGPHNEQFF.